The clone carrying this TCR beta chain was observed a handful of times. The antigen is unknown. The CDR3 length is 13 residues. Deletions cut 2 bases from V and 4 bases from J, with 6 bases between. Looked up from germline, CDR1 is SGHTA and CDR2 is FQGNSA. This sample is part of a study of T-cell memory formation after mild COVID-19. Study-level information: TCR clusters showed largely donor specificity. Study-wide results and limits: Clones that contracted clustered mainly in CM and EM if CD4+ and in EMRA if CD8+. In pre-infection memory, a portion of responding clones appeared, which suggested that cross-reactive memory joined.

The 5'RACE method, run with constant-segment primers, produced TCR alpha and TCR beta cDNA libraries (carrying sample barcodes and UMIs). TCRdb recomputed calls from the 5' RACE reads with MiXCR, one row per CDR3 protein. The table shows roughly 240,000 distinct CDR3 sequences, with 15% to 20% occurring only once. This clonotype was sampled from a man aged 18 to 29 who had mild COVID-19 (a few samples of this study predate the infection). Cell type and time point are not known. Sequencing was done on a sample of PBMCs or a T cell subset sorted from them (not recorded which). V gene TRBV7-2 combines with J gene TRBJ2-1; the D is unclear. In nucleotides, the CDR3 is TGTGCCAGCAGCTTAAGTGGGTACAATGAGCAGTTCTTC. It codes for CASSLSGYNEQFF.